Sequencing of this TCR beta chain was carried out in a study of PD-L1 blockade in urothelial cancer. Measured with immunoSEQ multiplex PCR; TCRdb has only the in-frame clones, and not every one. This table has roughly 90,000 clones, approximately 91% appearing once. V lost 7 bases and J lost 3; bases outside the gene matches: 12. The germline V gene encodes CDR1 SNHLY and CDR2 FYNNEI. The CDR3 has 15 residues. The receptor comes from a man aged 55 to 70 with urothelial cancer. The source material was PBMCs, sampled around atezolizumab (anti-PD-L1) treatment. The V and J genes are TRBV2 and TRBJ2-7; 7 positions match TRBD1. The CDR3 sequence: CASMIPGRGNYEQYF. CDR3 bases: TGTGCCAGCATGATACCGGGCAGGGGGAACTACGAGCAGTACTTC. The variable domain in full, completed from reference TRBV2 and TRBJ2-7, reads EPEVTQTPSHQVTQMGQEVILRCVPISNHLYFYWYRQILGQKVEFLVSFYNNEISEKSEIFDDQFSVERPDGSNFTLKIRSTKLEDSAMYFCASMIPGRGNYEQYFGPGTRLTVT.